The source of this TCR beta chain is a study of CD8 T cells in Susac syndrome. Study information: When blood was drawn, the patients with Susac syndrome were therapy-naive, on corticosteroids, or on intravenous immunoglobulin alone. Study-level findings and limits: In Susac syndrome, CD4+ T cell repertoires lacked any clonal expansion.

With regard to this clonotype: The antigen remains unidentified.

As judged by recently defined diagnostic criteria, patients with Susac syndrome had definite or probable disease. Random hexamers were used to reverse transcribe the RNA input (about 0.5 to 1 ug). A single record per CDR3 protein comes from TCRdb applying MiXCR to the immunoSEQ multiplex PCR reads. The table records around 150,000 distinct CDR3 sequences, approximately 95% of them present only once. Sequenced material: CD4+ T cells from PBMCs. The source is a human donor with Susac syndrome.

The CDR3 bases are TGTGCCAGCAGCTTGGCCAGTTCGCCCCGAGGCAAGTACGAGCAGTACTTC. Translating it yields CASSLASSPRGKYEQYF. The chain has TRBV5-4 and TRBJ2-7; no definite D call. V lost 0 bases to trimming and J lost 4 bases, with 20 bases between them. The germline V gene has CDR1 SGHNT and CDR2 YYREEE (reference sequence). This CDR3 has 17 residues.